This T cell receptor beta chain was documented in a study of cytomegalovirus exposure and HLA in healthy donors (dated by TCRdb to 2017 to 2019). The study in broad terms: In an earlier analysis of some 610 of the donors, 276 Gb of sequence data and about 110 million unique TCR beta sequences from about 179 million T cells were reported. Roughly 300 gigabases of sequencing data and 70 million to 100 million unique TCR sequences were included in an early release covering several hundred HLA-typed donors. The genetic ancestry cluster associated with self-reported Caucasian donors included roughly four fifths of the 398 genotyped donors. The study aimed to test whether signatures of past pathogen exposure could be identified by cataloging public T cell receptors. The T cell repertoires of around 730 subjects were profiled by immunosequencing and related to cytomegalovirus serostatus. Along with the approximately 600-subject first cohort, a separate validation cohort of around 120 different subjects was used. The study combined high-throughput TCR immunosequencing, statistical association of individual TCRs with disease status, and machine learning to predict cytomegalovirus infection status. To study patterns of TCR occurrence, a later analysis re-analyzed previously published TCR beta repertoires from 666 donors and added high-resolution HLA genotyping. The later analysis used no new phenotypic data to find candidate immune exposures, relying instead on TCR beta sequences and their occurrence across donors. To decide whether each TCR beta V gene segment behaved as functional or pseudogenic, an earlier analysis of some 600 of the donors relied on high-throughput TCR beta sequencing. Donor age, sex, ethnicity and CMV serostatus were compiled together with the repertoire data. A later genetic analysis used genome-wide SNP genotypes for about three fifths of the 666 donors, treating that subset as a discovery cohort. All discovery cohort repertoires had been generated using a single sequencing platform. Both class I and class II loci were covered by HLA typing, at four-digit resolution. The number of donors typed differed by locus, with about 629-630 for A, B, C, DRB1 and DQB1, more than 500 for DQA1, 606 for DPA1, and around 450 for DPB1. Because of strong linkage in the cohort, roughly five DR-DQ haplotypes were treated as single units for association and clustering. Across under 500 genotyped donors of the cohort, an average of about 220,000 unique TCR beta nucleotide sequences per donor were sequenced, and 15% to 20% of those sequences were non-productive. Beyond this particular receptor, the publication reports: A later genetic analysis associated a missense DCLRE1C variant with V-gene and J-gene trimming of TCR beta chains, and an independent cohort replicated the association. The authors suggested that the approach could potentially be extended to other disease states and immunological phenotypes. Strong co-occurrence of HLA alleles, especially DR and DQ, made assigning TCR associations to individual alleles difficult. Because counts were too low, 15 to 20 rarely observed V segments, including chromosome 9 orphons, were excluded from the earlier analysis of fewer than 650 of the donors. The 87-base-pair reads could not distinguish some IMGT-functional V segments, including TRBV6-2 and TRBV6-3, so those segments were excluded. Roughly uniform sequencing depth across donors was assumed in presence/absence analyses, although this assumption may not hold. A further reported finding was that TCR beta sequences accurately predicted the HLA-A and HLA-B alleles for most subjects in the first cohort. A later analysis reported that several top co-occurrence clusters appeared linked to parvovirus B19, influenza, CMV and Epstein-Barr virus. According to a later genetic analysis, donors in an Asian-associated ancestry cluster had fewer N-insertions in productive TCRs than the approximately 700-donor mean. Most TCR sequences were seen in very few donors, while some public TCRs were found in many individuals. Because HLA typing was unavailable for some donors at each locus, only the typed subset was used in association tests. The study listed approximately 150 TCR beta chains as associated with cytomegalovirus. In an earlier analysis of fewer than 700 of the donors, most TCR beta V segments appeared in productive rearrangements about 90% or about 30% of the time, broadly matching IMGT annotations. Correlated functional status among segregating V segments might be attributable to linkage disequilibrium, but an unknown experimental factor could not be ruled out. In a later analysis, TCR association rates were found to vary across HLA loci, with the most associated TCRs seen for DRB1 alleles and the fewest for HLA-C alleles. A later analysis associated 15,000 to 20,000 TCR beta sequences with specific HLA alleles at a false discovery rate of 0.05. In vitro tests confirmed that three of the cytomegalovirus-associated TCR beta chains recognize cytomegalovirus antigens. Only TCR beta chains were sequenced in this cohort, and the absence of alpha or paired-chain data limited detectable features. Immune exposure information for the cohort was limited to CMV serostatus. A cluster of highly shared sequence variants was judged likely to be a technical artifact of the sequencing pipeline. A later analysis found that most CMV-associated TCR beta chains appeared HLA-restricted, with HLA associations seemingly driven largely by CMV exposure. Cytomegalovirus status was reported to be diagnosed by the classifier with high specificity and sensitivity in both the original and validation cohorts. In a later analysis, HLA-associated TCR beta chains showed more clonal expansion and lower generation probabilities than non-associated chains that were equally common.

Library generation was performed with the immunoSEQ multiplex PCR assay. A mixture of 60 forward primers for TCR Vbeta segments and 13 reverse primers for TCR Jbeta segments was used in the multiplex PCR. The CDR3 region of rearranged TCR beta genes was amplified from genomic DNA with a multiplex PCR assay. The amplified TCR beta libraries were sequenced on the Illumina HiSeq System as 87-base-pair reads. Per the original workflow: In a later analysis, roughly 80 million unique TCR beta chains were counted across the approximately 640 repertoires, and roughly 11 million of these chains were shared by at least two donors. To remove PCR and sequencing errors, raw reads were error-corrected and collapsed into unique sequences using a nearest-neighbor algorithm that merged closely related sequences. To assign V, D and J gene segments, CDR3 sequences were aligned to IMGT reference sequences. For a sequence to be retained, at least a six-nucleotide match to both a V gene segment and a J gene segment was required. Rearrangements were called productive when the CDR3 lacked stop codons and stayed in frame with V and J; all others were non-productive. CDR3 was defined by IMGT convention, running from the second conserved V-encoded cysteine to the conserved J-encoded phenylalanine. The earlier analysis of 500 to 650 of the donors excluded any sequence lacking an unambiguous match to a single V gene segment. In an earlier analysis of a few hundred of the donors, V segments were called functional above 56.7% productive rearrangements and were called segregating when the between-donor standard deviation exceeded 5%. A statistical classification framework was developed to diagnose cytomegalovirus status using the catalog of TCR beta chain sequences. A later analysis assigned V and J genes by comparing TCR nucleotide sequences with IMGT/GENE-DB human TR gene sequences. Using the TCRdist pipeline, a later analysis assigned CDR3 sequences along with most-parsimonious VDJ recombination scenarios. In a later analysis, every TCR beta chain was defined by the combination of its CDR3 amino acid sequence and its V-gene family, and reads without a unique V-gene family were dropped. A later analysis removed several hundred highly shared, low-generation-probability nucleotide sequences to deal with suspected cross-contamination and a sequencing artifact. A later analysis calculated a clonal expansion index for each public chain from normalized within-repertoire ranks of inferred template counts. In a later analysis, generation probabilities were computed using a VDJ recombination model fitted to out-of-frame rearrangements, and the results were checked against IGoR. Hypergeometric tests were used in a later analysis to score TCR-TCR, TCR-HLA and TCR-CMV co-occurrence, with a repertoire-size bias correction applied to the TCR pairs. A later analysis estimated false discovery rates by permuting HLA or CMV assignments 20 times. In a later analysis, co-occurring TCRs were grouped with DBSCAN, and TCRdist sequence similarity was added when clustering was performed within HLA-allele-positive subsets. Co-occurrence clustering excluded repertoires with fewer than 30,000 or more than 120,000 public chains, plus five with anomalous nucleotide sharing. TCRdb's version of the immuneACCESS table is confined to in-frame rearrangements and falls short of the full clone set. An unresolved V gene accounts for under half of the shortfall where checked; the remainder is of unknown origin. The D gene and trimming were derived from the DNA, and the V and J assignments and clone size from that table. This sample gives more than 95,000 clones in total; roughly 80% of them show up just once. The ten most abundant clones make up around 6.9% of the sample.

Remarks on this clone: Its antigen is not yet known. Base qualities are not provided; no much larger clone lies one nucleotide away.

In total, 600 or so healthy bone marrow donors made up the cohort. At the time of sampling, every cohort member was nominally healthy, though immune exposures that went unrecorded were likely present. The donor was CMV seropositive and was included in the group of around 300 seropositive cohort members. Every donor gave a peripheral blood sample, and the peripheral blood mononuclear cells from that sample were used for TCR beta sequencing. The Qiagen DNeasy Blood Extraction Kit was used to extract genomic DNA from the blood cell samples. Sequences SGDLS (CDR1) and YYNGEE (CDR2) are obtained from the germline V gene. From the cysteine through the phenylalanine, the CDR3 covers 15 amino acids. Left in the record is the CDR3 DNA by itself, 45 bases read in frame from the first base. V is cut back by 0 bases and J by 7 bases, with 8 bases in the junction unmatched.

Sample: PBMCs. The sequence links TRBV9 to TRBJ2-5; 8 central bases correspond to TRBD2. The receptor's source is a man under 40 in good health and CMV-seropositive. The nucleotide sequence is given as TGTGCCAGCAGCGTAGCGGCGGGGGGCGGCGGGACCCAGTACTTC. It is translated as CASSVAAGGGGTQYF. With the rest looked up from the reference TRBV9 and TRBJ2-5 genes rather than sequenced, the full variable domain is DSGVTQTPKHLITATGQRVTLRCSPRSGDLSVYWYQQSLDQGLQFLIQYYNGEERAKGNILERFSAQQFPDLHSELNLSSLELGDSALYFCASSVAAGGGGTQYFGPGTRLLVL.